Each of the 21 T cell receptor beta chains below was sequenced from the same sample in a study of T cells in Graves' hyperthyroidism and ophthalmopathy. TCR beta CDR3 sequences were amplified from RNA transcripts. During a first-round RT-PCR of the TCR CDR3, the HTBI primer set was used. TCRdb re-called the multiplex PCR reads through MiXCR, storing one row per CDR3 protein. The table has approximately 620,000 distinct CDR3 sequences, approximately 15% seen once. The material sequenced was blood. The receptors stem from a woman aged 25 to 39 with Graves' hyperthyroidism that later progressed to Graves' ophthalmopathy.

There are many counts of this clonotype. CDR3 in DNA: TGTGCCATCAGTGAAGAACTAGCGGGAGGAGAGACCCAGTACTTC. Protein sequence: CAISEELAGGETQYF. The chain uses TRBV10-3 and TRBJ2-5; 12 bases fit TRBD2. Germline CDR1 ENHRY, CDR2 SYGVKD. The CDR3 covers 15 residues. The V and J ends lost 3 bases and 4 bases, in that order; junction bases with no gene match: 3.

This clonotype was picked up one time. This chain links TRBV30 with TRBJ1-6; D unclear. This CDR3 is 15 amino acids long. CDR1 is GTSNPN, CDR2 SVGIG, per germline (reference sequence). V was cut by 5 bases and J by 6 bases, with 17 bases left in between. This CDR3 is CAWVLGNASNSPLHF. CDR3 DNA sequence: TGTGCCTGGGTCCTGGGGAACGCCTCTAATTCACCCCTCCACTTT.

Concerning this clonotype: A much larger clone lies a single base off, so this may be a read error. The chain links TRBV19 to TRBJ1-5; D gene ambiguous. V lost 5 bases and J 4 bases, leaving 18 bases between the germline ends. The CDR3 contains 16 residues. Germline lookup yields CDR1 LNHDA and CDR2 SQIVND (reference sequence). The CDR3 region is CASSPWCRDLNQPQHF. DNA for the CDR3: TGTGCCAGTAGTCCCTGGTGCAGAGACTTAAATCAGCCCCAGCATTTT. The full variable domain, in which reference TRBV19 and TRBJ1-5 provide the parts outside the CDR3, is DGGITQSPKYLFRKEGQNVTLSCEQNLNHDAMYWYRQDPGQGLRLIYYSQIVNDFQKGDIAEGYSVSREKKESFPLTVTSAQKNPTAFYLCASSPWCRDLNQPQHFGDGTRLSIL.

This clonotype came up many times. The chain combines TRBV24-1 with TRBJ2-3; 8 bases align to TRBD2. CDR3 length equals 17 residues. The ends lost 4 bases at V and 4 bases at J; junction bases unmatched: 12. The germline V gene encodes CDR1 KGHDR and CDR2 SFDVKD. This chain's CDR3 is CATSDPISGIPADTQYF. CDR3 DNA sequence: TGTGCCACCAGTGACCCCATTAGCGGGATTCCTGCAGATACGCAGTATTTT.

This clonotype was detected only a few times. The chain joins TRBV3-1 to TRBJ2-2; TRBD2 matches 12 bases. There are 21 residues in the CDR3. With V trimmed by 0 bases and J by 3 bases, 14 bases remained unmatched. The germline V gene encodes CDR1 LGHDT and CDR2 YNNKEL (reference sequence). CDR3 nucleotides: TGTGCCAGCAGCCAAGATCCCCTAGCTAGCGGGAGGGCAGGGGACACCGGGGAGCTGTTTTTT. It codes for CASSQDPLASGRAGDTGELFF.

There are many counts of this clonotype. The chain links TRBV20-1 to TRBJ2-5; D unresolved. The V end was cut by 2 bases, the J end by 5 bases, with 21 bases between. This CDR3 has 16 amino acids. Germline loops: CDR1 DFQATT, CDR2 SNEGSKA (reference sequence). For the CDR3, the DNA is TGCAGTGCTAGACCCAGAGGCCTAGACAAAAGGGAGACCCAGTACTTC. Translation: CSARPRGLDKRETQYF.

About this clonotype: This may come from a read error, since a much larger clone is one base off. This rearrangement joins TRBV28 to TRBJ1-3; D call uncertain. Germline V CDR1 and CDR2: MDHEN, SYDVKM. The CDR3 is 19 amino acids. The V gene lost 8 bases and the J gene lost 0 bases, with 26 bases spanning the gap. CDR3 amino acids: CASGPYGIRDIVSGNTIYF. The CDR3 DNA reads as TGTGCCAGCGGTCCCTATGGGATCCGGGATATCGTCTCTGGAAACACCATATATTTT.

This clonotype was counted at least ten times. The chain couples TRBV3-1 to TRBJ2-1; 8 bases are shared with TRBD1. With V trimmed by 6 bases and J by 8 bases, 6 bases remained unmatched. The CDR3 has 13 amino acids. Per germline, CDR1 LGHDT and CDR2 YNNKEL (reference sequence). The CDR3 DNA sequence: TGTGCCAGCAGGCGGACAGGGAGCGATGAGCAGTTCTTC. It is translated as CASRRTGSDEQFF.

This clonotype was picked up many times. V gene TRBV20-1 combines with J gene TRBJ1-1, with unresolved D. Germline V gene lookup returns CDR1 DFQATT and CDR2 SNEGSKA (reference sequence). The length of the CDR3 is 12 residues. Deletions cut 6 bases from V and 3 bases from J, with 11 bases between. The CDR3 is CSAHVRYTEAFF. CDR3 nucleotide sequence: TGCAGTGCCCACGTGAGGTACACTGAAGCTTTCTTT.

In the case of this clonotype: With a much larger clone just one base away, this may be a read error. The rearrangement joins TRBV6-2 or TRBV6-3 to TRBJ2-1; TRBD2 aligns across 7 bases. The end of the DNA fits TRBJ2-7 better, so the J call may be wrong. This CDR3 is 13 amino acids long. Germline values: CDR1 MNHEY, CDR2 SVGEGT. CDR3 DNA sequence: TGTGCCAGCATGGGTTGGGAGGGGAATGAGCAGTACTTC. Translation: CASMGWEGNEQYF.

This chain's CDR3 is CASIQGYPYEQYF. The CDR3 DNA sequence: TGTGCCAGCATCCAGGGGTACCCCTACGAGCAGTACTTC. The genes are TRBV6-2 or TRBV6-3 and TRBJ2-7; a possible D gene is TRBD1 (6 bases). The CDR3 has 13 amino acids. Between the trimmed V and J ends, which lost 7 bases and 2 bases, there was a span of 12 bases. The germline V gene encodes CDR1 MNHEY and CDR2 SVGEGT.

Many counts were recorded for this clonotype. The J gene is TRBJ2-2, the V gene TRBV27; D not certain. Looked up from germline, CDR1 is MNHEY and CDR2 is SMNVEV (reference sequence). The CDR3 runs 11 residues. V shed 6 bases and J shed 6 bases, with 5 bases lying between them. The CDR3 loop reads CASSLAGELFF. CDR3 nucleotide sequence: TGTGCCAGCAGCTTAGCCGGGGAGCTGTTTTTT.

In its sample, this clonotype was seen a few times. In nucleotides, the CDR3 is TGTGCCAGTAGTGAAGACGCCCGCTACGAGCAGTACTTC. Translation gives CASSEDARYEQYF. This chain links TRBV19 with TRBJ2-7; no clear D. The CDR3 extends over 13 amino acids. Looked up from germline, CDR1 is LNHDA and CDR2 is SQIVND (reference sequence). Trimming pared 5 bases from V and 3 bases from J, leaving 11 bases between.

This clonotype was seen many times. The chain uses TRBV12-5 and TRBJ1-1, with 9 bases aligning to TRBD1. Trimming at V came to 4 bases and at J to 5 bases, leaving 14 bases not matched to a gene. The CDR3 runs to 17 residues. The germline gives CDR1 LGHNT, CDR2 FRNRAP. CDR3 bases: TGTGCTAGTGGTTACGGGACAGGGACGTCCCTAGGGACTGAAGCTTTCTTT. The encoded protein is CASGYGTGTSLGTEAFF. Combining the CDR3 with reference TRBV12-5 and TRBJ1-1 gives the whole variable domain DARVTQTPRHKVTEMGQEVTMRCQPILGHNTVFWYRQTMMQGLELLAYFRNRAPLDDSGMPKDRFSAEMPDATLATLKIQPSEPRDSAVYFCASGYGTGTSLGTEAFFGQGTRLTVV.

At least ten counts were recorded for this clonotype. The chain uses TRBV25-1 and TRBJ1-4; 10 bases line up with TRBD1. J lost 2 bases, V lost 7 bases, and 4 bases had no gene match. CDR1 is MGHDK and CDR2 is SYGVNS in the germline V gene. This CDR3 has 15 amino acids. The CDR3 DNA reads TGTGCCAGCAAAGAGGACAGGGGGACTAATGAAAAACTGTTTTTT. Protein: CASKEDRGTNEKLFF. Full variable domain (missing parts from reference TRBV25-1 and TRBJ1-4): EADIYQTPRYLVIGTGKKITLECSQTMGHDKMYWYQQDPGMELHLIHYSYGVNSTEKGDLSSESTVSRIRTEHFPLTLESARPSHTSQYLCASKEDRGTNEKLFFGSGTQLSVL.

The V call is TRBV18, the J call TRBJ2-1; 8 bases match TRBD2. Per the germline V gene, CDR1 is KGHSH and CDR2 is LQKENI. The V segment lost 3 bases and the J segment 4 bases; nucleotides outside the gene matches: 11. CDR3 length: 17 residues. The chain's CDR3 is CASSPSLLAAPYNEQFF. The CDR3 nucleotides read TGTGCCAGCTCACCCTCGCTACTAGCGGCCCCGTACAATGAGCAGTTCTTC.

With respect to this clonotype: Just one base apart from a much larger clone, this may be a read error. The chain joins TRBV15 to TRBJ2-1, with 10 nucleotides matching TRBD2. This CDR3 comprises 16 residues. Germline V gene lookup returns CDR1 LNHNV and CDR2 YYDKDF (reference sequence). This CDR3 reads CAASRDLAGVRNEQFF. In DNA form, the CDR3 reads TGTGCCGCCAGCAGAGATCTAGCGGGAGTGAGGAATGAGCAGTTCTTC.

Comment on this clonotype: A read error may account for a junction end that differs from germline. The rearrangement links TRBV10-3 to TRBJ1-5; no firm D call. Germline CDR1 and CDR2: ENHRY and SYGVKD. CDR3 size: 13 residues. CDR3 nucleotides: TGTGCCAGCAGTGAAAATCCTCGTCAGCCCCAGCATTTT. Its protein is CASSENPRQPQHF.

In its sample, this clonotype was seen a few times. In DNA form, the CDR3 reads TGTGCCAGCAGCCGTCTGGGGGGGGCAATTGCAAATGAGCAGTTCTTC. The encoded protein is CASSRLGGAIANEQFF. J is TRBJ2-1 and V is TRBV11-3; the D gene is possibly TRBD2 (7 bases). The CDR3 runs 16 residues. Trimming took off 5 bases at V and 7 bases at J, with 21 bases between the two ends. The germline CDR1 and CDR2 sequences are SGHNT and YENEEA. Supplemented by reference TRBV11-3 and TRBJ2-1, the full variable domain reads EAGVVQSPRYKIIEKKQPVAFWCNPISGHNTLYWYLQNLGQGPELLIRYENEEAVDDSQLPKDRFSAERLKGVDSTLKIQPAELGDSAVYLCASSRLGGAIANEQFFGPGTRLTVL.

This clonotype was seen at least ten times. This chain joins TRBV19 and TRBJ1-2; 8 bases map to TRBD1. CDR1 LNHDA and CDR2 SQIVND come from the germline V gene (reference sequence). This CDR3 is 14 amino acids long. V was pared by 7 bases and J by 3 bases, with 7 bases of the junction left unmatched. CDR3 in DNA: TGTGCCAGTACCACGAAGGACAGGGACTATGGCTACACCTTC. As protein: CASTTKDRDYGYTF.

Many counts were recorded for this clonotype. V is TRBV6-2 or TRBV6-3 and J is TRBJ1-2; D is ambiguous. V lost 11 bases and J 1 base, leaving 11 bases between the germline ends. CDR3 length equals 12 residues. Germline assignment: CDR1 MNHEY and CDR2 SVGEGT. CDR3 amino acids: CAAKPDNYGYTF. The CDR3 region has the DNA TGTGCCGCGAAGCCGGATAACTATGGCTACACCTTC.